The source of this T cell receptor (beta chain) is a study of blood T cell repertoires in COVID-19. As for the study in general: The United States, Italy and Spain provided the acute and convalescent COVID-19 samples.

V was pared by 4 bases and J by 1 base, with 17 bases between. The germline V gene has CDR1 MGHRA and CDR2 YSYEKL. This CDR3 has 17 amino acids. Source study methods: Estimates of nucleated cell counts were drawn from the amplification of reference gene primers. Sequencing was performed with immunoSEQ multiplex PCR; in TCRdb, only in-frame clones are kept and a portion is missing. V and J calls and clone size come straight from that table; D and trimming were deduced from the DNA. Found here are 210,000 or so clones, approximately 80% of them singletons; the top ten hold around 20%. The sequencing sample was made of peripheral blood. The genes are TRBV4-1 and TRBJ1-5; tentatively, D is TRBD1 (6 bases). This sequence was found in a human donor in a cohort sampled during active COVID-19. In DNA form, the CDR3 reads TGCGCCAGCAGCCGGGACACCAGACGACCGAGCAATCAGCCCCAGCATTTT. It codes for CASSRDTRRPSNQPQHF.